This passage covers 3 T cell receptor beta chains from one sample sequenced in a study of T cell repertoires in cytomegalovirus infection (dated by TCRdb to about 2019). For sequencing, an Illumina HiSeq 1500 was employed. TCRdb reprocessing: public reads trimmed at Q25 with fastp, clones called with MiXCR, in-frame beta chains kept. Records with the same CDR3 protein are collapsed into one entry carrying the most frequent genes and DNA. This sample has about 180,000 distinct CDR3 sequences in its table, and around 15% of those were observed once. Together, the top ten hold roughly 27% of the sample. Source material: PBMCs. The receptor source for this set is a human donor in good health (CMV status not recorded). Some clones in this sample may be carry-over from other donors' samples.

This clonotype was seen many times. One end of the junction does not line up with germline, which may come from a read error. The chain employs TRBV7-7 and TRBJ2-1, with no clear D. The germline V gene encodes CDR1 SSHAT and CDR2 FNYEAQ (reference sequence). This CDR3 has 16 residues. CDR3 protein: CASSPSSMSPYNEQFF. CDR3 in DNA: TGTGCTAGCAGCCCAAGTAGCATGTCCCCCTACAATGAGCAGTTCTTC.

The V gene is TRBV5-4, the J gene TRBJ2-1; D uncertain. Trimming left V 7 bases short and J 7 bases short, with 15 bases between. The CDR3 is 13 amino acids. Per the germline V gene, CDR1 is SGHNT and CDR2 is YYREEE (reference sequence). CDR3 amino acids: CASAWSAENEQFF. The CDR3 DNA is TGTGCCAGCGCCTGGTCGGCCGAGAATGAGCAGTTCTTC.

This clonotype was found many times. The CDR3 DNA follows: TGTGCCAGCAGCCAGAATTTAGAGCAGTTCTTC. Protein: CASSQNLEQFF. This chain joins TRBV7-9 and TRBJ2-1; D gene unclear. The CDR3 consists of 11 residues. V lost 5 bases to trimming and J lost 10 bases, with 9 bases between them. In germline, CDR1 is SEHNR, CDR2 FQNEAQ (reference sequence).